Listed below are T cell receptor beta chains from one sample, sequenced in a study of preoperative IRX-2 immunotherapy in early breast cancer. Here immunoSEQ multiplex PCR was the method, and the copy in TCRdb shows in-frame clones only, minus some. This table has over 60,000 clones, approximately 93% appearing once. The sample was taken from a patient treated with IRX-2 immunotherapy. All receptors derive from a human donor with breast cancer. Both conserved end residues are part of each CDR3. The order of the fields is V gene, CDR3 length, CDR3 protein.

TRBV11-2 14 CASSLRGVTDTQYF
TRBV7-9 18 CASSYPGGHDLLNYGYTF
TRBV7-9 11 CAGGTGRPAFF
TRBV5-1 12 CASSLGDLGYTF
TRBV2 14 CASSDASRQYGYTF
TRBV11-3 19 CASSLRALGRAGGFHEQFF
TRBV7-6 14 CASSLGQFSYEQYF
TRBV10-3 13 CAISESFQAEAFF
TRBV9 11 CASSGDGPQYF
TRBV6-5 13 CASSRTGVQPQHF
TRBV11-1 15 CASSGGTGRHYGYTF
TRBV10-3 15 CAISETSGDTDTQYF
TRBV28 14 CASSFRVPSTEAFF
TRBV2 16 CASSELAGSTIYGYTF
TRBV10-3 11 CAISGGYEQYF
TRBV7-3 14 CASSSSQGNTEAFF
TRBV5-5 15 CASSLFQGGGYEQYF
TRBV15 16 CATSTWDGATNEKLFF
TRBV28 16 CASSRREGTSVETQYF
TRBV7-2 12 CASSPLNREAFF
TRBV19 13 CASSSQFRETQYF
TRBV7-9 13 CASSAGISYEQYF
TRBV5-1 15 CASSLGQAYTGELFF
TRBV29-1 13 CSVEDSVNTEAFF
TRBV4-2 16 CASSPLGSSGANVLTF
TRBV11-2 15 CASSLDVTGGEKLFF
TRBV10-3 13 CAISDRPDDEQYF
TRBV21-1 13 CASSKGQHTEAFF
TRBV27 13 CASSFRGANVLTF
TRBV2 17 CASKRTSGRWMQETQYF
TRBV5-6 17 CASSSSTKRLFTDTQYF
TRBV7-2 14 CASSLGRGAYEQYF
TRBV19 13 CASSIVAGDGYTF
TRBV30 12 CAWTPGGYEQYF
TRBV6-5 16 CASSYWGVNGIGEQFF
TRBV30 19 CAWSVLQGLAERGYNEQFF
TRBV10-3 14 CAISVQKYNTEAFF
TRBV18 15 CASSPFSGGAYEQYF
TRBV6-5 13 CASSYPGRLEAFF
TRBV18 15 CASSPGTGMNTEAFF
TRBV6-6 12 CASSYSSNTQYF
TRBV28 14 CASSQGGQNQPQHF
TRBV7-7 15 CASSPTGTALETQYF
TRBV18 17 CASSPPDREGGNTEAFF
TRBV30 15 CAWSPPTGYNQPQHF
TRBV30 14 CAWSPTGRYEKLFF
TRBV4-1 17 CASSQHSSGSRYYEQYF
TRBV6-1 11 CASRTGYEQYF
TRBV4-1 14 CASSQVQRGNEQFF
TRBV29-1 12 CSAGWLDNEQFF
TRBV19 13 CASTSGGRDTQYF